A single sample gave rise to the 14 T cell receptor beta chains below, sequenced in a study of T cell changes during pregnancy in multiple sclerosis. TCRdb keeps only in-frame clones here, not all; method: immunoSEQ multiplex PCR. Among tens of thousands of clones listed, approximately 90% were seen once. This specimen consisted of CD4+ T cells from peripheral blood mononuclear cells, obtained in the first trimester of pregnancy. These TCRs come from a female donor with multiple sclerosis, enrolled in a pregnancy study.

This clone was observed a single time. The chain employs TRBV19 and TRBJ1-1, with 9 bases matching TRBD1. The CDR3 covers 15 residues. Germline CDR1 is LNHDA and CDR2 is SQIVND (reference sequence). The trim removed 6 bases at V and 1 base at J, leaving 6 bases unmatched. The CDR3 spells CASSRDREGNTEAFF. CDR3 DNA sequence: TGTGCCAGTAGCAGGGACAGGGAGGGGAACACTGAAGCTTTCTTT.

This chain joins TRBV11-3 and TRBJ2-7; D is unclear. From germline, CDR1 is SGHNT and CDR2 YENEEA. V dropped 1 base and J dropped 0 bases, with 7 bases sitting between them. The CDR3 contains 14 residues. CDR3 in amino acids: CASSLVAGSYEQYF. The CDR3, as DNA: TGTGCCAGCAGCTTAGTCGCAGGCTCCTACGAGCAGTACTTC.

This clone has a single count. V gene TRBV19 combines with J gene TRBJ1-1; 7 bases map to TRBD1. The germline V gene has CDR1 LNHDA and CDR2 SQIVND (reference sequence). This CDR3 is built from 15 residues. Germline trimming cut 5 bases from V and 1 base from J; bases unmatched to any gene: 7. The CDR3 sequence is CASSARNRGNTEAFF. The CDR3 DNA follows: TGTGCCAGTAGTGCCCGGAACAGGGGGAACACTGAAGCTTTCTTT.

This clone came up once. The chain uses TRBV11-1 and TRBJ1-1; D remains unclear. Germline V gene data show CDR1 as SGHAT and CDR2 as FQDESV (reference sequence). Trimming took 4 bases from V and 0 from J, leaving 15 bases between them. CDR3 length equals 16 residues. As DNA, the CDR3 is TGTGCCAGCAGCTCCGGCCCCGGGGAGGTGAACACTGAAGCTTTCTTT. Its translation is CASSSGPGEVNTEAFF.

Note on this clone: In the same sample, other DNA sequences code for this CDR3. This sequence joins TRBV11-3 and TRBJ2-5; D is possibly TRBD1 (6 bases). Trimming shortened V by 1 base and J by 2 bases, and 8 bases separated the two germline ends. The length of the CDR3 is 14 residues. Germline CDR1 reads SGHNT; CDR2 reads YENEEA. The CDR3 loop is CASSLGTAQETQYF. In DNA, the CDR3 is TGTGCCAGCAGCTTAGGGACAGCTCAAGAGACCCAGTACTTC.

CDR3 in DNA: TGCGCCAGCAGCTTGCCCTCGGAGGGGGATACGCAGTATTTT. Protein sequence: CASSLPSEGDTQYF. The chain is built from TRBV5-1 and TRBJ2-3; weak D call: TRBD2 (6 bases). Trimming took 1 base from V and 6 from J, leaving 12 bases between them. The CDR3 has 14 residues. CDR1 and CDR2 from the germline V gene are SGHRS and YFSETQ. The entire variable domain, with the rest obtained from reference TRBV5-1 and TRBJ2-3, is as follows: KAGVTQTPRYLIKTRGQQVTLSCSPISGHRSVSWYQQTPGQGLQFLFEYFSETQRNKGNFPGRFSGRQFSNSRSEMNVSTLELGDSALYLCASSLPSEGDTQYFGPGTRLTVL.

The J gene is TRBJ1-2, the V gene TRBV2; 9 nucleotides line up with TRBD1. The CDR3 covers 16 residues. Unmatched junction bases numbered 11, after V lost 4 bases and J lost 5 bases. Germline V gives CDR1 SNHLY, CDR2 FYNNEI. CDR3 bases: TGTGCCAGCAGTGCCTCGAACAGGGGGCTTTCATATGGCTACACCTTC. Its translation: CASSASNRGLSYGYTF.

The sample holds a few counts of this clone. The chain carries TRBV29-1 and TRBJ2-5, with 8 positions matching TRBD2. Trimming at V came to 7 bases and at J to 3 bases, leaving 4 bases not matched to a gene. This CDR3 comprises 12 residues. Germline V gives CDR1 SQVTM, CDR2 ANQGSEA. The CDR3 coding sequence is TGCAGCGCCTTTAGCGGGGAAGAGACCCAGTACTTC. As protein: CSAFSGEETQYF.

This clone was found a few times. The genes are TRBV9 and TRBJ1-1; TRBD1 might be the D (6 bases). This CDR3 comprises 14 residues. Germline CDR1 reads SGDLS; CDR2 reads YYNGEE. The V and J ends lost 2 bases and 3 bases respectively, with 11 bases between them. CDR3 DNA: TGTGCCAGCAGCGTGGGGGGGGCTCACACTGAAGCTTTCTTT. This codes for CASSVGGAHTEAFF.

The chain carries TRBV10-3 and TRBJ2-3; D perhaps matches TRBD2 (5 bases). V was shortened by 4 bases and J by 4 bases, with 18 bases between the two germline ends. The CDR3 extends over 16 amino acids. CDR1 is ENHRY, CDR2 SYGVKD, per germline. CDR3 coding DNA: TGTGCCATCAGTGCCTCTACAGCCCTAGCTTCAGATACGCAGTATTTT. It specifies CAISASTALASDTQYF.

CDR3: CASSQEQVGGYTF. Written as DNA, the CDR3 is TGTGCCAGCAGCCAAGAGCAGGTTGGAGGCTACACCTTC. The genes are TRBV4-2 and TRBJ1-2; the D is unclear. Germline CDR1 LGHNA, CDR2 YNFKEQ. V was cut by 0 bases and J by 8 bases, with 10 bases left in between. The CDR3 has 13 residues.

This chain joins TRBV29-1 and TRBJ1-4, with 9 bases identical to TRBD1. Germline loops: CDR1 SQVTM, CDR2 ANQGSEA. V dropped 6 bases and J dropped 11; count of bases not matched to a gene: 4. The CDR3 length is 11 residues. The DNA of the CDR3 is TGCAGCGTGGGGACAGGGACTAAACTGTTTTTT. Its translation: CSVGTGTKLFF.

The chain combines TRBV30 with TRBJ2-7, with 9 nucleotides matching TRBD1. V gave up 4 bases and J gave up 4 bases; unmatched junction bases: 5. The CDR3 has 13 residues. Germline-derived CDR1 and CDR2 are GTSNPN and SVGIG (reference sequence). The CDR3 coding sequence is TGTGCCTGGAAGGGGACAGGGTTTTACGAGCAGTACTTC. Translated, it gives CAWKGTGFYEQYF.

The chain couples TRBV18 to TRBJ2-3; TRBD2 matches at 14 bases. Germline CDR1 and CDR2: KGHSH and LQKENI. The length of the CDR3 is 18 residues. V lost 2 bases to trimming and J lost 3 bases; unmatched junction nucleotides: 7. The CDR3 sequence is CASSPVGTSGGRTDTQYF. The CDR3 DNA reads TGTGCCAGCTCACCAGTCGGGACTAGCGGGGGTAGAACAGATACGCAGTATTTT.